This note documents a single T cell receptor (beta chain) sequence. Its specific antigen is unknown. No clone much larger than this one lies a single base away; base qualities are absent. The data were obtained in a study of T cells in Graves' hyperthyroidism and ophthalmopathy (dated by TCRdb to between 2018 and 2021). With regard to the full study: Peripheral blood was collected at initial diagnosis, before any treatment. To identify distinguishing TCR V-J signatures, a discovery cohort of about a hundred patients was used, comprising 43 with Graves' ophthalmopathy and around 57 with stable Graves' hyperthyroidism. Whether ophthalmopathy could be predicted prospectively was tested in an independent validation cohort made up of 18 to 20 hyperthyroidism patients plus 17 patients who later progressed to ophthalmopathy. For training and testing, the 100 or so patients in the discovery cohort were randomly divided in a 7:3 ratio. Thyroid tissue and blood T-cell repertoires from six Graves' hyperthyroidism patients were also compared in the study. After sampling, hyperthyroidism patients received methimazole starting at 30 mg daily, and ophthalmopathy patients received high-dose intravenous methylprednisolone. TCR Vbeta CDR3 sequencing of 130 to 150 peripheral blood samples (about 45 ophthalmopathy, roughly 74 hyperthyroidism and around 17 progressor patients) is reported in the paper.

The junction shows trimming of 6 bases on V and 6 bases on J, plus 11 bases between the germline ends. Per the germline V gene (reference sequence), LGHDT is the CDR1 and YNNKEL is the CDR2. The CDR3 numbers 13 residues from cysteine through phenylalanine. The retained sequence is limited to the CDR3, 39 bases, with the frame set at the first base. The TCR beta CDR3 regions were amplified from RNA transcripts. The first round of RT-PCR for the TCR CDR3 was performed with the HTBI primer set and the Qiagen OneStep RT-PCR kit. Libraries were constructed in a second round of multiplex PCR, after which size selection and purification were performed. The libraries were sequenced on an Illumina HiSeq2000 using paired-end 100 bp reads. On the study's bioinformatics: Raw data were processed with SOAPnuke, discarding reads with adapters, uncalled bases, mean Phred below 15, or no exact constant-primer or identifier match. COPE v1.2.5 was used to merge high-quality paired reads, and clonotypes were defined as unique nucleotide sequences. MiTCR v1.1 was used to align the clonotypes against IMGT TRBV, TRBD and TRBJ reference segments. Only V-J combinations with frequency above 0.0001, covering approximately 99% of repertoires, were analysed. The TCS score was defined as F50 (clonal expansion) divided by E x V (chaos), with BLOSUM62-based TCRdist calculated between CDR3 peptides within each V-J. Welch's t-statistics and random forest reduced 500 to 650 V-J features to under 15, which were used in a naive Bayes classifier (R e1071). The public reads were run again by TCRdb, first through fastp at Q25 and then through MiXCR, and only productive beta chains were kept. Every CDR3 protein is listed once, alongside the most common genes and DNA of its rows. These V and J calls are TCRdb output, not the study's own analysis. This sample gives some 350,000 distinct CDR3 sequences in total; 12% to 15% of them show up just once. The leading ten clones occupy 34% of the sample.

General findings and caveats noted by the study authors: In validation, progression to ophthalmopathy was predicted by the model with roughly 71% sensitivity and roughly 72% specificity, a median of about 6 months before onset. Sample size was not statistically predetermined, and blinding of investigators to group allocation was not performed. In cross-validation, a model built on a 13 V-J signature told ophthalmopathy apart from stable hyperthyroidism with 85% to 90% sensitivity and 81% to 82% specificity, and in testing the same model reached 80%/75%. Most expanded thyroid clonotypes (frequency above 0.001) were also found in blood, which suggests that blood repertoires may mirror thyroid immune responses.

Moderately to severely active disease, a Clinical Activity Score of at least 3, a NOSPECS grade of at least 4, and a duration under 3 months were present in ophthalmopathy patients. Patients with uncontrolled infections, other autoimmune diseases, pregnancy or lactation were excluded. Diagnoses were established on the basis of clinical symptoms, serum thyroxine and TRAb, thyroid ultrasound, and orbital computed tomography. Ficoll-Paque density gradient centrifugation was used to isolate PBMCs from around 10 ml of fresh peripheral blood. Total RNA was extracted using Trizol reagent, and RNA quality was assessed on an Agilent 2100 Bioanalyzer.

The rearrangement joined TRBV3-1 to TRBJ2-2; no D gene can be assigned with confidence. Sequenced: blood. This sequence was found in a woman aged 35 to 49 with Graves' ophthalmopathy. CDR3 protein: CASSRSEAGELFF. The DNA sequence reads TGTGCCAGCAGTCGGAGCGAGGCCGGGGAGCTGTTTTTT.